This TCR beta chain was observed in a study of shared clonotypes between healthy human individuals (dated by TCRdb to about 2020). A note on the overall study: The cohort comprised two women and a few men aged 18 to 49 years. Leukapheresis yielded between about 0.85 and 10 billion PBMCs per donor. Libraries were prepared and TCR repertoires were sequenced by different laboratories using diverse techniques, in order to increase sequencing depth and limit assay-specific biases. To estimate repertoire size and how much clonotype sharing occurs between individuals, the study deeply sequenced the blood TCR repertoires of several healthy adults. For each donor, three plates each were used for CD4 naive and CD4 memory, two plates were used for CD8 naive, and one plate was used for CD8 memory. What the work shows at the level of the full study, not this receptor alone: When a handful of donors were compared, the shared fraction of clonotypes was roughly 5% for naive CD4, 3% to 4% for naive CD8, 2% to 2.5% for memory CD4, and around 0.37% for memory CD8. Sampling was restricted to blood, and TCR repertoires in tissue are likely to differ from TCR repertoires in blood. Because the study included a small number of donors, the genetic and exposure-history diversity represented was limited. Compared with non-shared clonotypes, clonotypes shared by all four sorted-subset donors had higher generation probabilities. Even with the large sequencing depth, rarefaction of the sorted-subset datasets indicated that sequencing was incomplete. Estimated clonotype richness was generally larger for naive than for memory subsets. Based on pairwise subsampling, the degree of clonotype sharing among donors was expected to be affected by sequencing depth.

As for this clone: Its antigen remains unidentified. Base qualities are not at hand, and no much larger clone is one base apart.

The germline V gene yields SNHLY for CDR1 and FYNNEI for CDR2. The CDR3 holds 15 amino acids from the cysteine to the phenylalanine. The retained sequence is limited to the CDR3, 45 bases, with the frame set at the first base. V is trimmed back by 6 bases and J by 6 bases, and the junction contains 11 bases that no gene match accounts for. The donors were healthy, HIV-negative adults who had no recently reported acute infections or vaccinations. All donors were Caucasian adults living in Nashville, Tennessee, USA. Magnetic negative selection was used to enrich CD4+ T cells, after which naive cells were positively selected on CD45RA and the negative fraction became the memory subset. After blood collection by leukapheresis, PBMCs were isolated using Ficoll-Histopaque density gradient centrifugation and then cryopreserved in the vapor phase of liquid nitrogen. Analytical flow cytometry was used to check the purity and quantity of every magnetically sorted T cell population. Genomic DNA was isolated from each sorted fraction and quantified by UV absorbance on a Nanodrop 2000c.

Using the deep immunoSEQ assay, multiplex PCR amplified TCR CDR3 regions from genomic DNA. Extracted genomic DNA from each cell subset was spread evenly across all wells of several immunoSEQ 96-well plates, with each plate serving as a replicate. For sorted subsets, each replicate PCR was loaded with approximately 200 ng genomic DNA, equivalent to 30,000 or so T cell genomes. Purified libraries were measured with a Qubit 3.0 fluorometer, size-checked on a Bioanalyzer 2100, and measured again with the KAPA Library Quantification kit. Every immunoSEQ 96-well plate was sequenced on a separate single-read 150-cycle Illumina NextSeq 550 flow cell. As for the original processing: Because the immunoSEQ output included only junctional sequences and no quality scores, the filtering could not be the same as the filtering used for full-length reads. Sequences were annotated with PyIR, a Python wrapper for IgBLAST v1.9, and V/J genes and CDR3 were assigned using IMGT germline references. Any read was removed if the V/J assignment was weak (E-value above 1e-6), the CDR3 was missing, or the read contained stop codons, out-of-frame junctions, or ambiguous translated residues. V3J clonotypes were defined as sequences sharing an identical inferred V gene, J gene, and CDR3 amino acid sequence. The percentage overlap between two repertoires was calculated by dividing the number of shared unique clonotypes by the size of the smaller repertoire. Three approaches were used to assess repertoire richness: RTK rarefaction, the Chao1 estimator, and Recon v2.1 estimates of unobserved clonotypes. For all TCRbeta clonotypes obtained by the gDNA method from several donors, generation probabilities were computed with OLGA. Entries here come from immuneACCESS through TCRdb and include only in-frame sequences with V and J called. Some clones fail to appear in such tables; in the studies checked, an unresolved V gene covers under half of the shortfall, and the cause of the remainder is unknown. Clone size and V and J calls were adopted from that table, with D and trimming inferred from the DNA. This sample lists 2 million to 2.5 million clones; over 85% were detected once. Around 0.37% of the sample comes from the top ten.

The TCR sequence derives from a man aged 18 to 35 in good health. Some clones in this sample may be carry-over from other donors' samples. In this chain, TRBV2 is recombined with TRBJ2-7; TRBD2 matches 10 bases in the middle. Sequencing was performed on naive CD4+ T cells from PBMCs. What the cell subset or site label conveys for this sample: CD45RA+ positively selected. The nucleotide sequence reads TGTGCCAGCAGGAGAGGGTCTAGCGGGAGAAGCGAGCAGTACTTC. Translated, it reads CASRRGSSGRSEQYF.